Detailed here is one T cell receptor (beta chain). Libraries were prepared by immunoSEQ multiplex PCR; TCRdb keeps only in-frame clonotypes and omits some of them. The sample has roughly 41,000 clones, about 88% seen once. CDR1 is MNHEY and CDR2 is SVGAGI in the germline V gene. This CDR3 is 15 amino acids long. The V end was cut by 5 bases, the J end by 4 bases, with 15 bases between. The data stem from a study of blood T cell repertoires in COVID-19. The overall study: From T cells, B-cell-depleted T cells, or PBMCs came the material, which was cDNA or gDNA.

The sequence was obtained from a man aged 60-69 years with active COVID-19. Sequencing was carried out using peripheral blood. The V call is TRBV6-5, the J call TRBJ2-1; TRBD1 might be the D (6 bases). The CDR3 sequence: CASSLTGYLYNEQFF. The CDR3 DNA reads TGTGCCAGCAGTCTGACAGGATACCTTTACAATGAGCAGTTCTTC.